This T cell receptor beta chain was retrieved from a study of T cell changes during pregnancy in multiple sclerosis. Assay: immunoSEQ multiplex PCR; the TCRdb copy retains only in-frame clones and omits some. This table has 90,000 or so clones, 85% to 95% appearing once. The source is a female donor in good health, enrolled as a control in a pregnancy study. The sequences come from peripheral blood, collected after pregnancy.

CDR3: CAISGQSAGELFF. DNA of the CDR3: TGTGCCATCTCGGGACAGAGTGCCGGGGAGCTGTTTTTT. This chain uses TRBV13 with TRBJ2-2, with TRBD1 matching 7 bases. CDR3 length: 13 amino acids. J gave up 6 bases and V 10 bases, and 8 bases lay outside the gene matches. From germline, CDR1 is PRHDT and CDR2 FYEKMQ (reference sequence).